This T cell receptor (beta chain) was identified in a study of blood T cells in healthy people across ages. This CDR3 has 15 residues. The germline CDR1 and CDR2 sequences are SGHTA and FQGNSA. As concerns this clonotype: A read error may account for a junction end that differs from germline.

A J-beta primer mix and a sample-barcoded 5' primer were used in a second PCR of about 7 to 12 cycles. Researchers report that a template-switch adaptor with 12 random nucleotides tagged each cDNA molecule. A single record per CDR3 protein comes from TCRdb applying MiXCR to the 5' RACE reads. The sample shows 950,000 to 1,200,000 distinct CDR3 sequences, more than 30% of them seen only once. The clonotype originates from a man between 18 and 29 years old in good health. J is TRBJ1-5 and V is TRBV7-2; D call uncertain. What was sequenced was blood. CDR3 DNA sequence: TGTGCCAGCAGCTTATCAATTCTTAGCAATCAGCCCCGGCATTTT. Translating gives CASSLSILSNQPRHF.